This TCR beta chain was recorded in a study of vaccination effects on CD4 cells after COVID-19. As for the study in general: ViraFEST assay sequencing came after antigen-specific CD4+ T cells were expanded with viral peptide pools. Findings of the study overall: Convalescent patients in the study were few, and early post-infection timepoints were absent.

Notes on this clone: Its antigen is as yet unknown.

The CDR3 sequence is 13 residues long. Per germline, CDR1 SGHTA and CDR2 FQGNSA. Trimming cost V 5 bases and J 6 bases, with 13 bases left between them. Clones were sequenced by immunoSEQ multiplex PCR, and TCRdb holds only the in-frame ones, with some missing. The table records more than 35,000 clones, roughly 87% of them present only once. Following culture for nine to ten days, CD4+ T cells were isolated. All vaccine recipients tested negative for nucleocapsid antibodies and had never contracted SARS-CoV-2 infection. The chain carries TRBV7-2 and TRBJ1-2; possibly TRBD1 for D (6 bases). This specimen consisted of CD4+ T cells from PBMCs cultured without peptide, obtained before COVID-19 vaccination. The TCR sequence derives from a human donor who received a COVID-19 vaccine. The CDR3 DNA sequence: TGTGCCAGCAGCGTCAGGGGTCGGGATGGCTACACCTTC. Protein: CASSVRGRDGYTF.